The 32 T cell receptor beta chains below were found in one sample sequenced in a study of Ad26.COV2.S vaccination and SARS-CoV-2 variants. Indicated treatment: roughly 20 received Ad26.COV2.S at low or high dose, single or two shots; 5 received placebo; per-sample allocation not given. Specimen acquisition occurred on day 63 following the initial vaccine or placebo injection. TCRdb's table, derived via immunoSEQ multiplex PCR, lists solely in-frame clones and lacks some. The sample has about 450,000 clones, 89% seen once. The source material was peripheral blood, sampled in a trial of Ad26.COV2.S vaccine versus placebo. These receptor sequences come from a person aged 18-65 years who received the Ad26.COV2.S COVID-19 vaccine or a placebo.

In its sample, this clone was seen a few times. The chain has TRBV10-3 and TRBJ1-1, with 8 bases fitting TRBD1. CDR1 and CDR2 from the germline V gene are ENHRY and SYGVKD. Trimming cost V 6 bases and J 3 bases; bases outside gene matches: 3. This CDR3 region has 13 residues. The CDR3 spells CAIRQGEDTEAFF. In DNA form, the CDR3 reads TGTGCCATCAGACAGGGGGAGGACACTGAAGCTTTCTTT.

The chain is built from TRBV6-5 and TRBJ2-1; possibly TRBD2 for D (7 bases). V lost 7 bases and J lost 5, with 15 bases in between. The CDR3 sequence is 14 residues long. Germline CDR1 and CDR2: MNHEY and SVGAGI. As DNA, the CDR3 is TGTGCCAGCAAAAGGGGGGGGACCGACAATGAGCAGTTCTTC. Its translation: CASKRGGTDNEQFF.

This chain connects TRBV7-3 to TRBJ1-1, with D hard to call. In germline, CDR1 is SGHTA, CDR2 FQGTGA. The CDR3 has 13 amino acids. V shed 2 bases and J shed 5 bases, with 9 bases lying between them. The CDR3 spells CASSLDGETEAFF. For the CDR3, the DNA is TGTGCCAGCAGCTTAGATGGGGAAACTGAAGCTTTCTTT.

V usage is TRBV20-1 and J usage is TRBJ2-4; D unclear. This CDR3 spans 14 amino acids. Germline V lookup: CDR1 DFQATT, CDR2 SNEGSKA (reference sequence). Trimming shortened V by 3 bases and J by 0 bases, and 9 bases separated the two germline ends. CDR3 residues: CSASRVLAKNIQYF. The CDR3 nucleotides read TGCAGTGCTAGTCGAGTGCTAGCCAAAAACATTCAGTACTTC.

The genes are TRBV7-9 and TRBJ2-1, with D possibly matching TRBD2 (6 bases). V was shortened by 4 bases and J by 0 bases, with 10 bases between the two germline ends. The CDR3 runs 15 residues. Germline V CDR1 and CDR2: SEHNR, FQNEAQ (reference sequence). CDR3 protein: CASSSLTSSYNEQFF. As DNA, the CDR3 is TGTGCCAGCAGCTCCTTGACTAGCTCCTACAATGAGCAGTTCTTC.

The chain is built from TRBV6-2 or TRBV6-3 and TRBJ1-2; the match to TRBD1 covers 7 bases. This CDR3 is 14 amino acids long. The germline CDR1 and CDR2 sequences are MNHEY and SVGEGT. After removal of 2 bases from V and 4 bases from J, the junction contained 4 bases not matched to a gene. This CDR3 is CASSYGTAAYGYTF. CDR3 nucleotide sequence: TGTGCCAGCAGTTACGGGACAGCCGCCTATGGCTACACCTTC.

CDR3 in amino acids: CASSVVGLAGEQFF. The CDR3, as DNA: TGTGCCAGCAGCGTAGTAGGACTAGCGGGGGAGCAGTTCTTC. V gene TRBV9 combines with J gene TRBJ2-1; 12 nucleotides line up with TRBD2. The CDR3 sequence is 14 residues long. Germline CDR1 is SGDLS and CDR2 is YYNGEE. V was pared by 0 bases and J by 10 bases, with 2 bases of the junction left unmatched.

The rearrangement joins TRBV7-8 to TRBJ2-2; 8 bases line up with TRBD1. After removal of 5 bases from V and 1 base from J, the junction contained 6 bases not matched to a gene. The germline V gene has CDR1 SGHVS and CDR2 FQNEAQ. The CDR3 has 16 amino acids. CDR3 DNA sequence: TGTGCCAGCAGCCGAGGACAGGGCATGAACACCGGGGAGCTGTTTTTT. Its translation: CASSRGQGMNTGELFF.

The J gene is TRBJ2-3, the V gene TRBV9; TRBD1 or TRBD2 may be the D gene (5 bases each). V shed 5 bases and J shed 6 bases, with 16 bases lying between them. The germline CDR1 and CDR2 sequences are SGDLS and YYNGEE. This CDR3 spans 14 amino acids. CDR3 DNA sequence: TGTGCCAGCAGTCCCGTGGGGGTGGGGGATACGCAGTATTTT. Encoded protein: CASSPVGVGDTQYF.

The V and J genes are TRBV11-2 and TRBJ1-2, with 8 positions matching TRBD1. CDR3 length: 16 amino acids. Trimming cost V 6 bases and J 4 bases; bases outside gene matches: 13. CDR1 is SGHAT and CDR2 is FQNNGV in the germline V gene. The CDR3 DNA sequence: TGTGCCAGCAGGTCGACAGGGGATTCGGGAAGCTATGGCTACACCTTC. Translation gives CASRSTGDSGSYGYTF.

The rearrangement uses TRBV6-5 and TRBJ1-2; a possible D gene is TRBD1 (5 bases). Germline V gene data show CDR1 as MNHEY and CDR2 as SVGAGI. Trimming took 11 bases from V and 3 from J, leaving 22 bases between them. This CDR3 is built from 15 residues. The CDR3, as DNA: TGTGCCCACAAAGCAGGCGCAGGGAGTTACTATGGCTACACCTTC. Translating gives CAHKAGAGSYYGYTF.

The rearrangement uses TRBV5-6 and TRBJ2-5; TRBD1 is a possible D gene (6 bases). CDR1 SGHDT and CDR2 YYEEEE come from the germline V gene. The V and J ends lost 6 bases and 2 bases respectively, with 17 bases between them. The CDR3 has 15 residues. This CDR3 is CASTSLNQGQETQYF. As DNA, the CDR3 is TGTGCCAGCACCTCCCTGAACCAGGGGCAAGAGACCCAGTACTTC.

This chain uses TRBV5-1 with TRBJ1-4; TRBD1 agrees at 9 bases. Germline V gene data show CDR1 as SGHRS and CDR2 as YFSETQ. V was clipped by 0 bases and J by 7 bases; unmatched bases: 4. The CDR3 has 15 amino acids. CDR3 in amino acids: CASSLAGTGLEKLFF. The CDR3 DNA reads TGCGCCAGCAGCTTGGCAGGGACAGGGCTTGAAAAACTGTTTTTT.

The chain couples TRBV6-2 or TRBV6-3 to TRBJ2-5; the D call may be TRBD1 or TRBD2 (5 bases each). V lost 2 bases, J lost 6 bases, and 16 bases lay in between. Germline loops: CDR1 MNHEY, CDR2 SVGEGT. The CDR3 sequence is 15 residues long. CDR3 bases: TGTGCCAGCAGTTACGGGACGTACGGCGAGAAGACCCAGTACTTC. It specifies CASSYGTYGEKTQYF.

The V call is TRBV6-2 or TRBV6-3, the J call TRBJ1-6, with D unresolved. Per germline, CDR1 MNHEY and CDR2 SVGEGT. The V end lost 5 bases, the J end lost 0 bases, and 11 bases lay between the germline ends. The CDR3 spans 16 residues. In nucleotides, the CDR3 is TGTGCCAGCAGTCCAACACAGAGCTCCTATAATTCACCCCTCCACTTT. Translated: CASSPTQSSYNSPLHF.

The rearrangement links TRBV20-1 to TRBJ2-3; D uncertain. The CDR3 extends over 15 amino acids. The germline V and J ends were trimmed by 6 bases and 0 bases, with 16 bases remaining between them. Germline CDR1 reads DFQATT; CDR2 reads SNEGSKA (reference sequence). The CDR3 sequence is CSASLPRTSTDTQYF. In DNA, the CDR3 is TGCAGTGCAAGTTTACCCAGAACTAGCACAGATACGCAGTATTTT.

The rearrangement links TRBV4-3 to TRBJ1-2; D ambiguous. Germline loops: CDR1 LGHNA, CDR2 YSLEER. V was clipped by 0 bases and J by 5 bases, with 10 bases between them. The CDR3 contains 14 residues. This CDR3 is CASSQESVGYGYTF. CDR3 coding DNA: TGCGCCAGCAGCCAAGAGTCAGTTGGTTATGGCTACACCTTC.

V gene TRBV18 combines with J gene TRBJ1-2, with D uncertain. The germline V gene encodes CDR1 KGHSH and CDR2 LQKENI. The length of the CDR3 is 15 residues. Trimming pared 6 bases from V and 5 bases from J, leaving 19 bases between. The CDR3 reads CASSPSPAGDYGYTF. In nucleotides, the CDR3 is TGTGCCAGCTCCCCCTCGCCGGCCGGCGATTATGGCTACACCTTC.

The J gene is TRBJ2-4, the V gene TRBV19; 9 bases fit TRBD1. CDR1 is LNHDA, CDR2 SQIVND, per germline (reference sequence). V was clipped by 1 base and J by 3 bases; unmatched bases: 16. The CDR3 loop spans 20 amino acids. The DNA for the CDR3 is TGTGCCAGTAGTATAGCTCACCCAAGGACAGGGGAGTTGGACAAAAACATTCAGTACTTC. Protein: CASSIAHPRTGELDKNIQYF.

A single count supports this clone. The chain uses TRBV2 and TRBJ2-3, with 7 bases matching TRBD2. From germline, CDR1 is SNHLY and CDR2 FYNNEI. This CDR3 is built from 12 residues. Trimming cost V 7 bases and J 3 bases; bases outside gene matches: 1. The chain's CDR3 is CASTGGTDTQYF. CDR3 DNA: TGTGCCAGCACGGGGGGAACAGATACGCAGTATTTT.

The CDR3 sequence is CASRRDRADNSPLHF. CDR3 coding DNA: TGTGCCAGCAGAAGAGACAGGGCGGATAATTCACCCCTCCACTTT. The rearrangement uses TRBV6-4 and TRBJ1-6, with TRBD1 matching 7 bases. CDR1 and CDR2 from the germline V gene are MRHNA and SNTAGT. CDR3 size: 15 residues. The V gene end was trimmed by 6 bases and the J gene end by 5 bases; junction bases not matched to a gene: 7.

The CDR3 DNA follows: TGTGCCAGCTGCCGGGACAGGATGTTCACTGAAGCTTTCTTT. This translates into CASCRDRMFTEAFF. The chain uses TRBV2 and TRBJ1-1; 8 positions agree with TRBD1. Germline CDR1 reads SNHLY; CDR2 reads FYNNEI. Germline trimming cut 8 bases from V and 4 bases from J; bases unmatched to any gene: 9. The length of the CDR3 is 14 residues.

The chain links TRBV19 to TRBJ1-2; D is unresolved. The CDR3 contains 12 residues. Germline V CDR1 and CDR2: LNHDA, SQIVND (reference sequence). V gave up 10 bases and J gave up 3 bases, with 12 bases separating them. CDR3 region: CATSTMDYGYTF. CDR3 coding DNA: TGTGCCACTTCGACAATGGACTATGGCTACACCTTC.

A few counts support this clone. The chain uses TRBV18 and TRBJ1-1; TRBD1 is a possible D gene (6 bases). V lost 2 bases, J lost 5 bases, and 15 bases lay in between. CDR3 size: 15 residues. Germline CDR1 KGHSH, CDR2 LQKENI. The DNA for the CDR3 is TGTGCCAGCTCACCAATGCATGGGGGGCGGACTGAAGCTTTCTTT. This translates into CASSPMHGGRTEAFF.

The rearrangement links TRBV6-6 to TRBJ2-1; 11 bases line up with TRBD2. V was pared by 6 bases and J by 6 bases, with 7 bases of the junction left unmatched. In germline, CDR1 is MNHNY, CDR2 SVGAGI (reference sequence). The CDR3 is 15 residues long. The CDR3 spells CASSRLAGRGNEQFF. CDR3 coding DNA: TGTGCCAGCAGCAGACTAGCGGGGAGGGGCAATGAGCAGTTCTTC.

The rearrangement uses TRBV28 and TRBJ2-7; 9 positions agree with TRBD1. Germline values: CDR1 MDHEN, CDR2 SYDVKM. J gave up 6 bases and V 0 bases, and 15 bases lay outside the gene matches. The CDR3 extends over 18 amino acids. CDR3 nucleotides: TGTGCCAGCAGTTTATGGGGATCGGGACAGGGAAATCCCTCCGAGCAGTACTTC. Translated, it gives CASSLWGSGQGNPSEQYF.

The CDR3 region is CASSQDLSKQETQYF. In nucleotides, the CDR3 is TGTGCCAGCAGCCAAGATCTAAGTAAACAAGAGACCCAGTACTTC. The chain couples TRBV3-1 (or the pseudogene TRBV3-2) to TRBJ2-5, with D unclear. With 0 bases removed from V and 2 bases from J, the gap between germline ends came to 10 bases. This CDR3 has 15 residues. Germline V gene sequence: CDR1 LGHDT, CDR2 YNNKEL (reference sequence).

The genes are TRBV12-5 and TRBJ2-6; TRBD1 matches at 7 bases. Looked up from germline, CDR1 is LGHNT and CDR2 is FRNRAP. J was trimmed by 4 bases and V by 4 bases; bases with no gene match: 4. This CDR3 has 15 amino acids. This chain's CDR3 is CASGYRGSGANVLTF. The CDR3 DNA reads TGTGCTAGTGGTTACAGGGGTTCCGGGGCCAACGTCCTGACTTTC.

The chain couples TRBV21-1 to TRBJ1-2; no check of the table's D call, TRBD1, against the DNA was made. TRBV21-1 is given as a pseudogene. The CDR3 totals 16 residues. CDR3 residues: CASTVDTYPPNYGYTF. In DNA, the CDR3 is TGTGCCAGCACCGTAGACACCTACCCCCCGAACTATGGCTACACCTTC.

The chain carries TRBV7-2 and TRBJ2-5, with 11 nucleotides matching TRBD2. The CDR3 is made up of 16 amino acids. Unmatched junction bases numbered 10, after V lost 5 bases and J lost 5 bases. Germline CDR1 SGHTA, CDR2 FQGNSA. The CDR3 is CASSALTSGEAETQYF. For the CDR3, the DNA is TGTGCCAGCAGCGCCTTGACTAGCGGGGAAGCCGAGACCCAGTACTTC.

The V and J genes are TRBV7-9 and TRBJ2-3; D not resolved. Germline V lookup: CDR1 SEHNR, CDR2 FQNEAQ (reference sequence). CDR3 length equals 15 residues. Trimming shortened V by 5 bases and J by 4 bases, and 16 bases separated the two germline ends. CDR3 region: CASSQGSLLPDTQYF. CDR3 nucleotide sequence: TGTGCCAGCAGCCAAGGGTCCCTACTCCCAGATACGCAGTATTTT.

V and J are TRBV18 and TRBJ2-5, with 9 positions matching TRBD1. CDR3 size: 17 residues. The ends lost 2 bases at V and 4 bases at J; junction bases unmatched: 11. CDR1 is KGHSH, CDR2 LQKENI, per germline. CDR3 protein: CASSPYDYRGLAETQYF. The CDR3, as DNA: TGTGCCAGCTCACCATATGATTACAGGGGGCTGGCAGAGACCCAGTACTTC.